Listed here are 5 T cell receptor beta chains from one sample, sequenced in a study of blood T cell repertoires in COVID-19. Assay used: immunoSEQ multiplex PCR; TCRdb lists only in-frame clones, some missing. In the table there are over 200,000 clones, 80% to 85% of which are singletons. Sequencing was done on a sample of peripheral blood. Receptors originate from a human donor in a cohort sampled during active COVID-19.

A few counts support this clone. This chain uses TRBV19 with TRBJ2-3, with 8 positions matching TRBD2. Germline V CDR1 and CDR2: LNHDA, SQIVND (reference sequence). The CDR3 is 14 residues long. Trimming removed 8 bases from V and 3 bases from J; junction bases left unmatched: 7. For the CDR3, the DNA is TGTGCCAGTGGCCTCGCGGGGGGTACAGATACGCAGTATTTT. Protein product: CASGLAGGTDTQYF.

The chain has TRBV30 and TRBJ2-3, with 8 bases matching TRBD1. V shed 1 base, J shed 2 bases, and the junction held 5 bases outside the gene matches. The CDR3 consists of 15 residues. From germline, CDR1 is GTSNPN and CDR2 SVGIG (reference sequence). This CDR3 reads CAWSATGGFTDTQYF. Here the CDR3 DNA reads TGTGCCTGGAGTGCAACAGGGGGTTTCACAGATACGCAGTATTTT.

The V gene is TRBV10-3, the J gene TRBJ2-7; perhaps TRBD1 as D (6 bases). The V gene lost 2 bases and the J gene lost 2 bases, with 13 bases spanning the gap. The V gene's germline CDR1 is ENHRY and CDR2 SYGVKD. The CDR3 covers 15 residues. CDR3 nucleotide sequence: TGTGCCATCAGTGAGCCGGGGACAAATACCTACGAGCAGTACTTC. It translates to CAISEPGTNTYEQYF.

The count of this clone is one. The chain combines TRBV20-1 with TRBJ2-1, with D unresolved. The V and J ends lost 3 bases and 3 bases respectively, with 6 bases between them. This CDR3 region has 12 residues. Germline-derived CDR1 and CDR2 are DFQATT and SNEGSKA (reference sequence). The CDR3 spells CSASTGYNEQFF. The CDR3 region has the DNA TGCAGTGCTAGTACGGGCTACAATGAGCAGTTCTTC.

The chain has TRBV18 and TRBJ1-5; D remains unclear. Trimming stripped 1 base from V and 2 bases from J, with 9 bases between. This CDR3 spans 15 amino acids. From germline, CDR1 is KGHSH and CDR2 LQKENI. The CDR3 sequence: CASSPRSPGNQPQHF. DNA for the CDR3: TGTGCCAGCTCACCACGGTCCCCGGGCAATCAGCCCCAGCATTTT.